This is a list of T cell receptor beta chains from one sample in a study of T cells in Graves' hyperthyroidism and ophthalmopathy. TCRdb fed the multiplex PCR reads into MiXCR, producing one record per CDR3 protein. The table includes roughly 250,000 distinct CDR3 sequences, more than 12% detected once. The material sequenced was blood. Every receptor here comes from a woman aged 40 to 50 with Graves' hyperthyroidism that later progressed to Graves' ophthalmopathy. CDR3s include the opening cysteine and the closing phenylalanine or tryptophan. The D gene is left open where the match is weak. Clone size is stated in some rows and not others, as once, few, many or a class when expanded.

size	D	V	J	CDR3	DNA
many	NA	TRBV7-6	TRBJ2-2	CASSYHSGELFF	TGTGCCAGCAGCTACCATTCCGGGGAGCTGTTTTTT
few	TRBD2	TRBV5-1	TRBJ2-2	CASSLPSGANTGELFF	TGCGCCAGCAGCTTGCCTAGCGGGGCGAACACCGGGGAGCTGTTTTTT
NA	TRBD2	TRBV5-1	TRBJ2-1	CASSSGTSGRYNEQFF	TGCGCCAGCAGCTCAGGGACTAGCGGGAGATACAATGAGCAGTTCTTC
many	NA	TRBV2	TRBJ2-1	CASSERQPPYNEQFF	TGTGCCAGCAGTGAGCGGCAGCCTCCCTACAATGAGCAGTTCTTC
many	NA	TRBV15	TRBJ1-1	CATSRDPALGNTEAFF	TGTGCCACCAGCAGAGATCCAGCGCTCGGGAACACTGAAGCTTTCTTT
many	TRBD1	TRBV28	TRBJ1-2	CASMGTGYYGYTF	TGTGCCAGCATGGGGACAGGGTACTATGGCTACACCTTC
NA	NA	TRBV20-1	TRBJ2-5	CSARGPAEETQYF	TGCAGTGCTAGGGGACCAGCCGAAGAGACCCAGTACTTC
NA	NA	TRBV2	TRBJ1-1	CASSEARGGTEAFF	TGTGCCAGCAGTGAAGCCCGGGGTGGGACTGAAGCTTTCTTT
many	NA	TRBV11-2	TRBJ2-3	CASSSISGSDTQYF	TGTGCCAGCAGCTCCATTTCAGGATCGGATACGCAGTATTTT
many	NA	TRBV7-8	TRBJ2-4	CASSLVPGLLAKNIQYF	TGTGCCAGCAGCTTAGTCCCGGGACTCCTAGCCAAAAACATTCAGTACTTC
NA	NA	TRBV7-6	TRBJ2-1	CASSLRTISSYNEQFF	TGTGCCAGCAGCCTAAGGACTATTAGCTCCTACAATGAGCAGTTCTTC
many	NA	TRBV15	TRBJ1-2	CATSRDRGRLDYGYTF	TGTGCCACCAGCAGAGATAGGGGCAGACTTGACTATGGCTACACCTTC
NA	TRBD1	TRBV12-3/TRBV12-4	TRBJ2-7	CASSPVPGTATYEQYF	TGTGCCAGCAGCCCAGTACCTGGGACAGCCACCTACGAGCAGTACTTC
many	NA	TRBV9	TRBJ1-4	CASSAVWGPDEKLFF	TGTGCCAGCAGCGCCGTGTGGGGGCCGGATGAAAAACTGTTTTTT
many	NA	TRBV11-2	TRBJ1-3	CASSLWRNTIYF	TGTGCCAGCAGCTTGTGGCGAAACACCATATATTTT
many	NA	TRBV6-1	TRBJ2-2	CASRRLDDTGELFF	TGTGCCAGCAGGCGACTGGATGACACCGGGGAGCTGTTTTTT
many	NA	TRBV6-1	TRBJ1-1	CASSAGTATEAFF	TGTGCCAGCAGTGCTGGGACCGCCACTGAAGCTTTCTTT
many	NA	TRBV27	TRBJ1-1	CASSFPPQGLGTEAFF	TGTGCCAGCAGTTTCCCGCCTCAGGGGTTAGGCACTGAAGCTTTCTTT
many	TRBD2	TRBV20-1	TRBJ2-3	CSARDPSGSPDTQYF	TGCAGTGCTAGAGATCCTAGCGGGAGTCCAGATACGCAGTATTTT
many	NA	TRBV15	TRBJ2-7	CATSREKGSYEQYF	TGTGCCACCAGCAGAGAGAAGGGGAGCTACGAGCAGTACTTC
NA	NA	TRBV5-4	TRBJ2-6	CAELGYGNVLTF	TGTGCCGAGCTTGGGTATGGCAACGTCCTGACTTTC
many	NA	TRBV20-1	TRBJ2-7	CSASAGASYEQYF	TGCAGTGCTAGTGCCGGGGCGAGCTACGAGCAGTACTTC
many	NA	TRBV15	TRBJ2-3	CATSSRTDRTDTQYF	TGTGCCACCAGCAGCCGGACCGACCGCACAGATACGCAGTATTTT
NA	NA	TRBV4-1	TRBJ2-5	CASSQALGSETQYF	TGCGCCAGCAGCCAAGCACTCGGGTCCGAGACCCAGTACTTC
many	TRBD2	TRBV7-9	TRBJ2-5	CASSSIRGGGETQYF	TGTGCCAGCAGCTCAATTCGGGGGGGCGGGGAGACCCAGTACTTC
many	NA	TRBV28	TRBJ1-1	CASSFAGQFQNTEAFF	TGTGCCAGCAGTTTTGCGGGGCAGTTCCAGAACACTGAAGCTTTCTTT
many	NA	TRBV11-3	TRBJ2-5	CASSAGAVYQETQYF	TGTGCCAGCAGCGCTGGGGCAGTCTACCAAGAGACCCAGTACTTC
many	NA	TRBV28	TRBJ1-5	CASSFGQHSNQPQHF	TGTGCCAGCAGTTTCGGACAGCATAGCAATCAGCCCCAGCATTTT
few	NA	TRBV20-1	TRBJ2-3	CSARDWWLGNTDTQYF	TGCAGTGCTAGAGATTGGTGGCTAGGGAACACAGATACGCAGTATTTT
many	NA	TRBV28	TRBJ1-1	CASSLPGFGTEAFF	TGTGCCAGCAGTTTACCAGGGTTCGGCACTGAAGCTTTCTTT
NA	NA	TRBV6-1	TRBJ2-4	CASRPGYLAKNIQYF	TGTGCCAGCAGGCCCGGCTACCTAGCCAAAAACATTCAGTACTTC
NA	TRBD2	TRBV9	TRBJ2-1	CASSVRLSGLANEQFF	TGTGCCAGCAGCGTACGCCTTAGCGGGCTGGCAAATGAGCAGTTCTTC
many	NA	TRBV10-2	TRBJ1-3	CASRPMSSGNTIYF	TGCGCCAGCAGGCCGATGAGCTCTGGAAACACCATATATTTT
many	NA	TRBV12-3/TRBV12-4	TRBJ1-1	CASSLALRSGRTFF	TGTGCCAGCAGTTTGGCTCTCAGGTCCGGGCGGACTTTCTTT
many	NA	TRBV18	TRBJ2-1	CASSPLPEAQFF	TGTGCCAGCTCACCATTGCCAGAGGCGCAGTTCTTC
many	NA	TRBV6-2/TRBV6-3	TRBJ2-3	CASSLPGWADTQYF	TGTGCCAGCAGTTTACCCGGCTGGGCAGATACGCAGTATTTT
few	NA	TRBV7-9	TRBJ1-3	CASSRLGGPSGNTIYF	TGTGCCAGCAGCCGCCTCGGGGGACCTTCTGGAAACACCATATATTTT
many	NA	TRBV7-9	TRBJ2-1	CASSLEQGKYNEQFF	TGTGCCAGCAGCTTAGAACAGGGAAAGTACAATGAGCAGTTCTTC
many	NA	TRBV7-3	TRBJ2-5	CASSPRVGQETQYF	TGTGCCAGCAGCCCCAGGGTGGGCCAAGAGACCCAGTACTTC
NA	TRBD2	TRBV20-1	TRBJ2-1	CSASGSGRGKGYQETQFF	TGCAGTGCTAGTGGTAGCGGGAGGGGAAAGGGGTACCAAGAGACCCAGTTCTTC
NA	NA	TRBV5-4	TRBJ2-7	CASSLGFGSYEQYF	TGTGCCAGCAGCTTGGGTTTTGGGTCCTACGAGCAGTACTTC